These 21 T cell receptor beta chains came from one sample sequenced in a study. TCRdb re-derived calls from the RT-PCR reads in MiXCR, one entry per CDR3 protein. Of about 680,000 distinct CDR3 sequences in the sample, 14% were seen once. The specimen was memory CD4+ T cells from blood. The origin of the receptors is a female donor in good health, serving as a healthy control.

This clonotype occurred a few times. The CDR3 coding sequence is TGTGCCAGCAGTGGACAGCCAACCTATGGCTACACCTTC. Translating it yields CASSGQPTYGYTF. The rearrangement uses TRBV12-3 or TRBV12-4 and TRBJ1-2; D perhaps matches TRBD1 (6 bases). V shed 5 bases and J shed 4 bases, with 11 bases lying between them. This CDR3 comprises 13 residues.

The chain recombines TRBV3-1 with TRBJ1-6, with TRBD1 identical over 11 bases. This CDR3 spans 16 amino acids. With V trimmed by 5 bases and J by 8 bases, 8 bases remained unmatched. In germline, CDR1 is LGHDT, CDR2 YNNKEL (reference sequence). CDR3 nucleotides: TGTGCCAGCAGCATCCGGACAGGGGGCGGGCATTCACCCCTCCACTTT. Amino acid sequence: CASSIRTGGGHSPLHF. The whole variable domain, filled in from reference TRBV3-1 and TRBJ1-6, reads DTAVSQTPKYLVTQMGNDKSIKCEQNLGHDTMYWYKQDSKKFLKIMFSYNNKELIINETVPNRFSPKSPDKAHLNLHINSLELGDSAVYFCASSIRTGGGHSPLHFGNGTRLTVT.

This CDR3 is CASSFGGLPSNEKLFF. The CDR3 coding sequence is TGTGCCAGCAGTTTTGGGGGGCTTCCCTCTAATGAAAAACTGTTTTTT. This chain links TRBV28 with TRBJ1-4; possibly TRBD1 for D (6 bases). This CDR3 is 16 amino acids long. Trimming cost V 3 bases and J 3 bases, with 14 bases left between them. The germline V gene has CDR1 MDHEN and CDR2 SYDVKM.

The gene calls are TRBV11-2 and TRBJ2-1; possible D gene TRBD1, 9 bases. V was pared by 7 bases and J by 8 bases, with 18 bases between. The germline CDR1 and CDR2 sequences are SGHAT and FQNNGV. CDR3 length equals 14 residues. The CDR3 bases are TGTGCCAGCACACAGGGGGCGGGAGGATATGAGCAGTTCTTC. It encodes CASTQGAGGYEQFF. The full variable domain, with the rest looked up from reference TRBV11-2 and TRBJ2-1, is EAGVAQSPRYKIIEKRQSVAFWCNPISGHATLYWYQQILGQGPKLLIQFQNNGVVDDSQLPKDRFSAERLKGVDSTLKIQPAKLEDSAVYLCASTQGAGGYEQFFGPGTRLTVL.

V and J are TRBV7-9 and TRBJ2-7; D uncertain. Trimming pared 7 bases from V and 5 bases from J, leaving 18 bases between. The CDR3 loop spans 14 amino acids. Looked up from germline, CDR1 is SEHNR and CDR2 is FQNEAQ (reference sequence). The CDR3 bases are TGTGCCAGCACCTTCCTCAACGAGGTAAACGAGCAGTACTTC. Translation: CASTFLNEVNEQYF.

J is TRBJ2-1 and V is TRBV20-1; D may be TRBD1 or TRBD2 (5 bases each). CDR3 size: 17 residues. Trimming took 0 bases from V and 0 from J, leaving 15 bases between them. Germline values: CDR1 DFQATT, CDR2 SNEGSKA (reference sequence). The CDR3 nucleotides read TGCAGTGCTAGAGATACCCTGGGGGTCTTCTCCTACAATGAGCAGTTCTTC. Encoded protein: CSARDTLGVFSYNEQFF.

This clonotype showed up many times. This chain uses TRBV4-1 with TRBJ2-7, with D possibly matching TRBD1 (5 bases). CDR3 size: 17 residues. V was pared by 0 bases and J by 1 base, with 16 bases between. Germline CDR1 is MGHRA and CDR2 is YSYEKL. The CDR3 sequence is CASSQEATALGSYEQYF. DNA for the CDR3: TGCGCCAGCAGCCAAGAGGCGACAGCTCTGGGGTCCTACGAGCAGTACTTC.

This clonotype has just a few counts. The chain carries TRBV7-9 and TRBJ1-2; 7 positions match TRBD1. This CDR3 has 13 amino acids. The junction had 3 bases not matched to a gene; V was cut back by 4 bases and J by 4 bases. Germline V gives CDR1 SEHNR, CDR2 FQNEAQ (reference sequence). CDR3 DNA: TGTGCCAGCAGCTCGGACAGGCCCTATGGCTACACCTTC. Translation: CASSSDRPYGYTF. The complete variable domain, with remaining parts taken from reference TRBV7-9 and TRBJ1-2, reads DTGVSQNPRHKITKRGQNVTFRCDPISEHNRLYWYRQTLGQGPEFLTYFQNEAQLEKSRLLSDRFSAERPKGSFSTLEIQRTEQGDSAMYLCASSSDRPYGYTFGSGTRLTVV.

This clonotype was observed a few times. The chain couples TRBV6-2 or TRBV6-3 to TRBJ2-7; 7 nucleotides line up with TRBD2. The CDR3 has 15 residues. After removal of 4 bases from V and 4 bases from J, the junction contained 10 bases not matched to a gene. Germline V gene sequence: CDR1 MNHEY, CDR2 SVGEGT. CDR3: CASSSWASGSYEQYF. In DNA form, the CDR3 reads TGTGCCAGCAGTTCCTGGGCTAGCGGTTCGTACGAGCAGTACTTC.

This clonotype was counted ten times or more. This chain connects TRBV6-5 to TRBJ1-6, with D perhaps TRBD1 (5 bases). Trimming pared 0 bases from V and 9 bases from J, leaving 12 bases between. Per germline, CDR1 MNHEY and CDR2 SVGAGI. This CDR3 spans 15 amino acids. This CDR3 reads CASSYSSQGGSPLHF. CDR3 coding DNA: TGTGCCAGCAGTTACTCGTCGCAGGGAGGTTCACCCCTCCACTTT.

This clonotype was detected only a few times. The chain employs TRBV12-5 and TRBJ2-5, with TRBD1 matching over 9 bases. Trimming cost V 4 bases and J 5 bases; bases outside gene matches: 5. CDR3 length: 14 amino acids. CDR1 and CDR2 (germline): LGHNT, FRNRAP. The CDR3 region has the DNA TGTGCTAGTGGTTCTGGACAGGGGATGGAGACCCAGTACTTC. It specifies CASGSGQGMETQYF.

The V call is TRBV7-2, the J call TRBJ2-7, with 9 positions matching TRBD1. Looked up from germline, CDR1 is SGHTA and CDR2 is FQGNSA. Unmatched junction bases numbered 6, after V lost 1 base and J lost 5 bases. The CDR3 sequence is 15 residues long. This chain's CDR3 is CASSLGGQGGNEQYF. The CDR3 nucleotides read TGTGCCAGCAGCTTAGGGGGACAGGGCGGTAACGAGCAGTACTTC.

The V gene is TRBV12-3 or TRBV12-4, the J gene TRBJ1-4, with no clear D. CDR3 length: 12 residues. Deletions cut 6 bases from V and 8 bases from J, with 10 bases between. The CDR3 nucleotides are TGTGCCAGCAGAACGTCAAGGGAAAAACTGTTTTTT. Encoded protein: CASRTSREKLFF.

V usage is TRBV5-1 and J usage is TRBJ2-3; 14 positions agree with TRBD2. Trimming took 4 bases from V and 4 from J; bases not matched to a gene: 11. Germline V gene data show CDR1 as SGHRS and CDR2 as YFSETQ. The CDR3 has 18 amino acids. The CDR3 here is CASSEGLAGDPLADTQYF. The CDR3 DNA sequence: TGCGCCAGCAGCGAGGGACTAGCGGGAGACCCCCTGGCAGATACGCAGTATTTT.

This clonotype occurred many times. J is TRBJ2-2 and V is TRBV12-3 or TRBV12-4; possibly TRBD1 or TRBD2 for D (5 bases each). V was clipped by 3 bases and J by 6 bases, with 23 bases between them. The CDR3 contains 18 residues. CDR3 nucleotides: TGTGCCAGCAGTTTTTCGTTTTTTGGGGGAGTAATGGCCGGGGAGCTGTTTTTT. It encodes CASSFSFFGGVMAGELFF.

The chain carries TRBV3-1 and TRBJ2-1; TRBD1 matches at 9 bases. Germline V gene sequence: CDR1 LGHDT, CDR2 YNNKEL (reference sequence). There are 15 residues in the CDR3. The trim removed 3 bases at V and 4 bases at J, leaving 4 bases unmatched. This CDR3 reads CASSHRTGVYNEQFF. CDR3 nucleotides: TGTGCCAGCAGCCACCGGACAGGGGTATACAATGAGCAGTTCTTC.

The chain has TRBV7-8 and TRBJ1-1; the match to TRBD1 covers 9 bases. CDR1 SGHVS and CDR2 FQNEAQ come from the germline V gene. The V and J ends lost 1 base and 5 bases, in that order; junction bases with no gene match: 5. The CDR3 spans 15 residues. CDR3 protein: CASSLVMGQGTEAFF. DNA of the CDR3: TGTGCCAGCAGCTTAGTTATGGGACAGGGTACTGAAGCTTTCTTT.

V usage is TRBV5-5 and J usage is TRBJ1-5; D not certain. V was shortened by 1 base and J by 0 bases, with 5 bases between the two germline ends. CDR1 is SGHKS, CDR2 YYEKEE, per germline (reference sequence). The CDR3 is 14 residues long. For the CDR3, the DNA is TGTGCCAGCAGCTTGTTGGTTAGCAATCAGCCCCAGCATTTT. This gives the protein CASSLLVSNQPQHF.

This clonotype was detected a few times. The chain links TRBV3-1 to TRBJ1-2, with D maybe TRBD1 (5 bases). CDR3 size: 15 residues. V was cut by 1 base and J by 3 bases, with 12 bases left in between. CDR1 and CDR2 (germline): LGHDT, YNNKEL (reference sequence). CDR3 protein: CASSQGGAGYYGYTF. The CDR3 DNA is TGTGCCAGCAGCCAAGGAGGGGCGGGATACTATGGCTACACCTTC.

At least ten counts were recorded for this clonotype. V is TRBV29-1 and J is TRBJ1-2; 9 bases align to TRBD1. The CDR3 length is 12 residues. Germline loops: CDR1 SQVTM, CDR2 ANQGSEA. The J segment lost 8 bases and the V segment lost 6 bases, leaving 7 bases of the junction unmatched. In nucleotides, the CDR3 is TGCAGCGTGTCGGGACAGGGAGGGGGCTACACCTTC. Its protein product is CSVSGQGGGYTF.

This clonotype was counted between two and nine times. This rearrangement joins TRBV7-7 to TRBJ2-1; TRBD2 matches at 7 bases. The germline V gene has CDR1 SSHAT and CDR2 FNYEAQ (reference sequence). This CDR3 has 16 amino acids. CDR3 nucleotides: TGTGCTAGTCCCCCCGGCGCCGGGACTAACTACAATGAGCAGTTCTTC. Translation: CASPPGAGTNYNEQFF. The entire variable domain, with the rest obtained from reference TRBV7-7 and TRBJ2-1, is as follows: GAGVSQSPRYKVTKRGQDVTLRCDPISSHATLYWYQQALGQGPEFLTYFNYEAQPDKSGLPSDRFSAERPEGSISTLTIQRTEQRDSAMYRCASPPGAGTNYNEQFFGPGTRLTVL.